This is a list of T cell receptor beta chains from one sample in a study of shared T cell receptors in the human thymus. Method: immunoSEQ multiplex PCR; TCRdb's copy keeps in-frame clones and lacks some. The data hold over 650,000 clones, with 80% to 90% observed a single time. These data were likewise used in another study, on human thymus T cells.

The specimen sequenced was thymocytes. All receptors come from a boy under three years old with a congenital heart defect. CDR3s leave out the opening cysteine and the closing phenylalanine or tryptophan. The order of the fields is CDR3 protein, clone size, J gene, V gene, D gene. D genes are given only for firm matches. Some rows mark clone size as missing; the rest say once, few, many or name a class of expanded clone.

CDR3aa: ASSQVTPAGDDETQY; abundance: -; j_gene: TRBJ2-5; v_gene: TRBV4-2; d_gene: -
CDR3aa: ASSLCDYGTSGRNTGELF; abundance: few; j_gene: TRBJ2-2; v_gene: TRBV28; d_gene: TRBD2
CDR3aa: ASSVRGLRIPSSYNEQF; abundance: once; j_gene: TRBJ2-1; v_gene: TRBV6-1; d_gene: -
CDR3aa: ASSLRTLYNSYEQY; abundance: -; j_gene: TRBJ2-7; v_gene: TRBV11-2; d_gene: -
CDR3aa: ASSSSDKNTGELF; abundance: -; j_gene: TRBJ2-2; v_gene: TRBV7-2; d_gene: -
CDR3aa: ASSRRQGEETQY; abundance: -; j_gene: TRBJ2-5; v_gene: TRBV4-1; d_gene: TRBD1
CDR3aa: ASSLGRGQETQY; abundance: -; j_gene: TRBJ2-5; v_gene: TRBV7-7; d_gene: TRBD1
CDR3aa: ASSHGQGGNTEAF; abundance: -; j_gene: TRBJ1-1; v_gene: TRBV5-1; d_gene: TRBD1
CDR3aa: ASSLLGSYNEQF; abundance: -; j_gene: TRBJ2-1; v_gene: TRBV5-5; d_gene: -
CDR3aa: ASSEWLQENEQY; abundance: few; j_gene: TRBJ2-7; v_gene: TRBV25-1; d_gene: -
CDR3aa: ASSQNNPPPGVWYEQY; abundance: -; j_gene: -; v_gene: TRBV4-1; d_gene: -
CDR3aa: SVEVGRGRGYGYT; abundance: -; j_gene: TRBJ1-2; v_gene: TRBV29-1; d_gene: -
CDR3aa: ASSHVPGTSGRENEQY; abundance: -; j_gene: TRBJ2-7; v_gene: TRBV14; d_gene: TRBD2
CDR3aa: AWSFSQGAQGYGYT; abundance: few; j_gene: TRBJ1-2; v_gene: TRBV30; d_gene: TRBD1
CDR3aa: ASTHRGVPDTEAF; abundance: -; j_gene: TRBJ1-1; v_gene: TRBV18; d_gene: TRBD1
CDR3aa: ASSYILQGSPEAF; abundance: once; j_gene: TRBJ1-1; v_gene: TRBV5-6; d_gene: -
CDR3aa: ASSSNAGTGDFYEQY; abundance: -; j_gene: TRBJ2-7; v_gene: TRBV5-6; d_gene: TRBD1
CDR3aa: ASSANSYNSPLH; abundance: -; j_gene: TRBJ1-6; v_gene: TRBV9; d_gene: -
CDR3aa: ASSLVPDKGRYEQY; abundance: -; j_gene: TRBJ2-7; v_gene: TRBV5-8; d_gene: -
CDR3aa: ASMANQGSPNEQY; abundance: once; j_gene: TRBJ2-7; v_gene: TRBV27; d_gene: -
CDR3aa: ATSRSSRLAGIQETQY; abundance: -; j_gene: TRBJ2-5; v_gene: TRBV15; d_gene: TRBD2
CDR3aa: ASSLDLLAGFSDTQY; abundance: few; j_gene: TRBJ2-3; v_gene: TRBV11-2; d_gene: TRBD2
CDR3aa: ASSQLTGGAGTGELF; abundance: -; j_gene: TRBJ2-2; v_gene: TRBV4-3; d_gene: TRBD1
CDR3aa: ASSPRLAERTGELF; abundance: -; j_gene: TRBJ2-2; v_gene: TRBV28; d_gene: TRBD2
CDR3aa: ASSQNGILNEQF; abundance: -; j_gene: TRBJ2-1; v_gene: TRBV4-1; d_gene: -
CDR3aa: ASSDRNTDTQY; abundance: once; j_gene: TRBJ2-3; v_gene: TRBV7-9; d_gene: -
CDR3aa: AWSVARDYNQPQH; abundance: -; j_gene: TRBJ1-5; v_gene: TRBV30; d_gene: -
CDR3aa: ASRPPEREENIQY; abundance: -; j_gene: TRBJ2-4; v_gene: TRBV23-1; d_gene: TRBD2
CDR3aa: ASSQDSVTGELF; abundance: few; j_gene: TRBJ2-2; v_gene: TRBV14; d_gene: -
CDR3aa: AITSGRVSNEQF; abundance: -; j_gene: TRBJ2-1; v_gene: TRBV10-3; d_gene: TRBD2
CDR3aa: ASSFSRDRRNTIY; abundance: once; j_gene: TRBJ1-3; v_gene: TRBV14; d_gene: TRBD1
CDR3aa: SECRGTDEQF; abundance: -; j_gene: TRBJ2-1; v_gene: TRBV29-1; d_gene: -
CDR3aa: ASSYSASGNEQF; abundance: -; j_gene: TRBJ2-1; v_gene: TRBV6-5; d_gene: TRBD2
CDR3aa: ASSQVPSQGFKGTDTQY; abundance: -; j_gene: TRBJ2-3; v_gene: TRBV4-1; d_gene: -
CDR3aa: ASSLRPGYNEQF; abundance: -; j_gene: TRBJ2-1; v_gene: TRBV4-3; d_gene: -
CDR3aa: SVRTSNEQF; abundance: few; j_gene: TRBJ2-1; v_gene: TRBV20-1; d_gene: TRBD2
CDR3aa: ASSLRVGRQGYFYEQY; abundance: -; j_gene: TRBJ2-7; v_gene: TRBV28; d_gene: TRBD1
CDR3aa: ASSPGQKGGGTEAF; abundance: -; j_gene: TRBJ1-1; v_gene: TRBV18; d_gene: TRBD1
CDR3aa: ASSPLLGQGIHTQY; abundance: few; j_gene: TRBJ2-3; v_gene: TRBV19; d_gene: TRBD1
CDR3aa: ASSLGGAGGTQY; abundance: -; j_gene: TRBJ2-5; v_gene: TRBV27; d_gene: -
CDR3aa: ASSPPWGGGAVDTQY; abundance: -; j_gene: TRBJ2-3; v_gene: TRBV27; d_gene: TRBD2
CDR3aa: ASSGEIETQY; abundance: -; j_gene: TRBJ2-5; v_gene: TRBV18; d_gene: -
CDR3aa: ASSMDRGENSPLH; abundance: -; j_gene: TRBJ1-6; v_gene: TRBV6-6; d_gene: TRBD1
CDR3aa: ASSEYGPDYGYT; abundance: -; j_gene: TRBJ1-2; v_gene: TRBV6-1; d_gene: -
CDR3aa: ASSQGLAVDTQY; abundance: -; j_gene: TRBJ2-3; v_gene: TRBV6-5; d_gene: TRBD2
CDR3aa: SVGASGQGANANEKLF; abundance: -; j_gene: TRBJ1-4; v_gene: TRBV29-1; d_gene: TRBD1